This T cell receptor beta chain was observed in a study of shared clonotypes between healthy human individuals. Study overall: CD4 naive and memory got three plates each, CD8 naive two, CD8 memory one.

Sorted subsets were amplified in replicate PCRs using around 220 ng DNA, approximately 30,000 T cell genomes. Authors' data handling: Sequence data from immunoSEQ were junction-only and lacked quality scores; consequently, filtering differed. The method was immunoSEQ multiplex PCR; TCRdb's version includes in-frame clones alone and lacks a portion of them. V and J calls and clone size follow that table, whereas D and trimming were derived from the DNA. The repertoire holds approximately 250,000 clones, with 50% to 75% as singletons. Germline V gene data show CDR1 as SGHKS and CDR2 as YYEKEE (reference sequence). The CDR3 has 14 amino acids. With V trimmed by 1 base and J by 5 bases, 3 bases remained unmatched. Overall study results and limits: Generation of non-shared clonotypes was less probable than generation of clonotypes shared by all four donors.

This clone was seen a few times. Its specificity is unknown. The same CDR3 is also encoded by other DNA sequences in this sample. The sample taken for sequencing was memory CD4+ T cells sorted from blood. Indicated subset: CD45RA-negative fraction. The TCR originated in a man aged 25-45 years in good health. The V and J genes are TRBV5-5 and TRBJ1-1, with 9 bases matching TRBD1. In nucleotides, the CDR3 is TGTGCCAGCAGCTTGACAGGGGGCGAAACTGAAGCTTTCTTT. This encodes CASSLTGGETEAFF.